These T cell receptor beta chains were read from a single sample in a study of T-cell reconstitution after alpha-beta-depleted transplantation in children. Using its own MiXCR run on the PCR reads, TCRdb lists one record per CDR3 protein. The repertoire holds hundreds of thousands of distinct CDR3 sequences, with 12% as singletons. Sample: PBMCs from the stem cell graft donor, taken from the stem cell graft. The receptors were sampled from a human donor who donated a stem cell graft to a child with combined immunodeficiency. The conserved cysteine and the conserved F or W are not part of the CDR3 here.

cdr3_aa: ASSQLVPGQGSEQF; v_call: TRBV3-1; j_call: TRBJ2-1
cdr3_aa: ASSFGQQIHNEQF; v_call: TRBV5-1; j_call: TRBJ2-1
cdr3_aa: ASNPGPEAF; v_call: TRBV7-9; j_call: TRBJ1-1
cdr3_aa: ASSLAGSSYNEQF; v_call: TRBV5-1; j_call: TRBJ2-1
cdr3_aa: ASSLVAGGGHGETQY; v_call: TRBV11-2; j_call: TRBJ2-5
cdr3_aa: ASSLLSGGIVTDTQY; v_call: TRBV5-1; j_call: TRBJ2-3
cdr3_aa: ASSFGSWSGELF; v_call: TRBV28; j_call: TRBJ2-2
cdr3_aa: ASSLAYTDTQY; v_call: TRBV5-1; j_call: TRBJ2-3
cdr3_aa: ASLRDPSYNEQF; v_call: TRBV6-2/TRBV6-3; j_call: TRBJ2-1
cdr3_aa: ATSRDLAPMTGANFYEQY; v_call: TRBV15; j_call: TRBJ2-7
cdr3_aa: ASSPIGFGETQY; v_call: TRBV7-3; j_call: TRBJ2-5
cdr3_aa: ASSYSMLAGESDTQY; v_call: TRBV6-5; j_call: TRBJ2-3
cdr3_aa: ASSLWASSDEHY; v_call: TRBV27; j_call: TRBJ2-7
cdr3_aa: ASREGSGSWTDTQY; v_call: TRBV2; j_call: TRBJ2-3
cdr3_aa: ASSQDLAIDTQY; v_call: TRBV3-1; j_call: TRBJ2-3
cdr3_aa: ASSQGGSSYEQY; v_call: TRBV4-3; j_call: TRBJ2-7
cdr3_aa: ASSLAFGGEAF; v_call: TRBV5-1; j_call: TRBJ1-1
cdr3_aa: ASSVGPDPAAGVSAQY; v_call: TRBV9; j_call: TRBJ2-3
cdr3_aa: ASSLTSGRNNEQF; v_call: TRBV6-1; j_call: TRBJ2-1
cdr3_aa: SATLAGGNYNEQF; v_call: TRBV20-1; j_call: TRBJ2-1
cdr3_aa: ASSGGPPYYGYT; v_call: TRBV5-5; j_call: TRBJ1-2
cdr3_aa: ASSGGFLEETQY; v_call: TRBV2; j_call: TRBJ2-5
cdr3_aa: SAREIGTTYGYT; v_call: TRBV20-1; j_call: TRBJ1-2
cdr3_aa: SARGSQETQY; v_call: TRBV20-1; j_call: TRBJ2-5